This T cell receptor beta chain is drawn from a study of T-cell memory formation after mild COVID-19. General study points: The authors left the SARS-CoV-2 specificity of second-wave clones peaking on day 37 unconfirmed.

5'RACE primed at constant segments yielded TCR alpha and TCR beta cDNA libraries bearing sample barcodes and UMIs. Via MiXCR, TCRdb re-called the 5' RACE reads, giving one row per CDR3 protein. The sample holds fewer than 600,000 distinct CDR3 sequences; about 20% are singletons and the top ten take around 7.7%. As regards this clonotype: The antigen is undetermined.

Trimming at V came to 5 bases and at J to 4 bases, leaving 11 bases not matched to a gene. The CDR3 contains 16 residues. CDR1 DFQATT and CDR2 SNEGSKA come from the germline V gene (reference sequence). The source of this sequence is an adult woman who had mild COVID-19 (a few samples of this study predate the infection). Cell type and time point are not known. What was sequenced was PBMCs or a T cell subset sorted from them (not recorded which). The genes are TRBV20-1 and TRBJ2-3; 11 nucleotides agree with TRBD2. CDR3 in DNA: TGCAGTGCTCTTTCTGAGACTAGCGGGGCCGCAGATACGCAGTATTTT. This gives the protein CSALSETSGAADTQYF.